This T cell receptor (beta chain) emerged from a study of shared clonotypes between healthy human individuals. This clone has only a few counts. Sequencing was performed with immunoSEQ multiplex PCR; in TCRdb, only in-frame clones are kept and a portion is missing. Of roughly 510,000 clones in the sample, 60% to 80% were seen once. Nashville, Tennessee was home to all donors, each a Caucasian adult. Germline V gives CDR1 LNHDA, CDR2 SQIVND (reference sequence). With 3 bases removed from V and 0 bases from J, the gap between germline ends came to 14 bases. The CDR3 runs to 17 residues. V is TRBV19 and J is TRBJ2-2; perhaps TRBD2 as D (6 bases). The clonotype originates from a woman aged 40 to 50 in good health. Some clones in this sample may be carry-over from other donors' samples. The sequencing input was PBMCs. The CDR3 sequence is CASSIRPGLTNTGELFF. DNA of the CDR3: TGTGCCAGTAGTATCCGGCCGGGACTTACGAACACCGGGGAGCTGTTTTTT.